This passage covers 23 T cell receptor beta chains from one sample sequenced in a study of T cell responses to AZD1222 COVID-19 vaccine. Some clones are missing from TCRdb's copy, which holds only in-frame ones; the method was immunoSEQ multiplex PCR. The table shows about 170,000 clones, with roughly nine tenths occurring only once. Sequencing was performed on peripheral blood, taken on day 0 of AZD1222 vaccination. The receptor set was obtained from an adult in good health.

To note about this clone: One end of the junction is discordant with germline, which a read error may explain. This chain joins TRBV6-5 and TRBJ1-5, with D possibly matching TRBD1 (5 bases). CDR1 MNHEY and CDR2 SVGAGI come from the germline V gene. The CDR3 extends over 14 amino acids. CDR3 DNA: TGTACCAGCAGAACGGGGGGGAGGAATCAGCCCCAGCATTTT. Its protein product is CTSRTGGRNQPQHF.

The chain couples TRBV10-3 to TRBJ1-5; D gene ambiguous. Germline V gene lookup returns CDR1 ENHRY and CDR2 SYGVKD. CDR3 size: 15 residues. Trimming shortened V by 0 bases and J by 1 base, and 7 bases separated the two germline ends. The chain's CDR3 is CAISESYSSNQPQHF. The CDR3, as DNA: TGTGCCATCAGTGAGTCGTATAGCAGCAATCAGCCCCAGCATTTT.

The rearrangement links TRBV21-1 to TRBJ1-1. TRBV21-1 is labeled a pseudogene. The CDR3 loop spans 16 amino acids. The CDR3 protein is CASSTKSGVGGTEAFF. The CDR3 DNA follows: TGTGCCAGCAGCACAAAATCGGGAGTCGGGGGCACTGAAGCTTTCTTT.

This sequence joins TRBV7-6 and TRBJ1-4; D perhaps matches TRBD1 (6 bases). Trimming stripped 3 bases from V and 7 bases from J, with 15 bases between. Germline-derived CDR1 and CDR2 are SGHVS and FNYEAQ. The CDR3 covers 15 residues. For the CDR3, the DNA is TGTGCCAGCAGCTTGACGAACAGGGCAGGTGAAAAACTGTTTTTT. Protein: CASSLTNRAGEKLFF.

The V and J genes are TRBV4-3 and TRBJ2-2; tentatively, D is TRBD1 (5 bases). Germline lookup yields CDR1 LGHNA and CDR2 YSLEER. V gave up 2 bases and J gave up 5 bases, with 15 bases separating them. CDR3 length: 16 amino acids. The CDR3 loop reads CASSQWGWAGTGELFF. CDR3 DNA: TGCGCCAGCAGCCAATGGGGATGGGCAGGGACCGGGGAGCTGTTTTTT.

The rearrangement links TRBV11-3 to TRBJ2-2; 11 nucleotides line up with TRBD1. With 5 bases clipped from V and 4 bases from J, the junction kept 3 bases outside the gene matches. The CDR3 sequence is 15 residues long. The germline V gene has CDR1 SGHNT and CDR2 YENEEA. CDR3: CASSPGQGGTGELFF. The DNA of the CDR3 is TGTGCCAGCAGCCCGGGACAGGGGGGCACCGGGGAGCTGTTTTTT. Together with reference TRBV11-3 and TRBJ2-2, the CDR3 gives the full variable domain: EAGVVQSPRYKIIEKKQPVAFWCNPISGHNTLYWYLQNLGQGPELLIRYENEEAVDDSQLPKDRFSAERLKGVDSTLKIQPAELGDSAVYLCASSPGQGGTGELFFGEGSRLTVL.

This clone was seen once. The gene calls are TRBV30 and TRBJ1-4; the match to TRBD1 covers 7 bases. The germline V gene encodes CDR1 GTSNPN and CDR2 SVGIG (reference sequence). V lost 2 bases and J lost 0; bases outside the gene matches: 15. This CDR3 comprises 19 residues. The CDR3 is CAWSIGRTGGFATNEKLFF. CDR3 nucleotide sequence: TGTGCCTGGAGTATTGGTAGGACAGGTGGATTTGCAACTAATGAAAAACTGTTTTTT.

The chain couples TRBV19 to TRBJ2-1; D could derive from TRBD1 or TRBD2 (5 bases each). The CDR3 totals 14 residues. Germline V gene lookup returns CDR1 LNHDA and CDR2 SQIVND (reference sequence). Trimming pared 11 bases from V and 6 bases from J, leaving 20 bases between. In DNA, the CDR3 is TGTGCCCCGTCAGAGGGGATATCGTGCAATGAGCAGTTCTTC. As protein: CAPSEGISCNEQFF.

This clone has only one observation. This rearrangement joins TRBV28 to TRBJ1-5; perhaps TRBD1 as D (5 bases). The CDR3 covers 13 residues. Trimming removed 6 bases from V and 2 bases from J, with 8 bases in between. Germline V lookup: CDR1 MDHEN, CDR2 SYDVKM. CDR3 nucleotides: TGTGCCAGCAGGCCACAGGGCAATCAGCCCCAGCATTTT. This translates into CASRPQGNQPQHF.

The chain links TRBV9 to TRBJ1-1; tentatively, D is TRBD1 (6 bases). CDR1 is SGDLS and CDR2 is YYNGEE in the germline V gene. The CDR3 runs to 14 residues. Between the trimmed V and J ends, which lost 2 bases and 1 base, there was a span of 9 bases. Written as DNA, the CDR3 is TGTGCCAGCAGCGTCGAGGGACAGAACACTGAAGCTTTCTTT. Translating gives CASSVEGQNTEAFF.

The chain has TRBV25-1 and TRBJ1-1, with a weak D call TRBD1 (5 bases). This CDR3 region has 15 residues. The germline V gene has CDR1 MGHDK and CDR2 SYGVNS. Trimming pared 1 base from V and 5 bases from J, leaving 14 bases between. CDR3 amino acids: CASSEWEGSRTEAFF. The CDR3 DNA is TGTGCCAGCAGTGAATGGGAGGGGTCGAGGACTGAAGCTTTCTTT.

The chain carries TRBV18 and TRBJ1-4, with 9 positions matching TRBD1. CDR1 KGHSH and CDR2 LQKENI come from the germline V gene. V shed 3 bases, J shed 7 bases, and the junction held 18 bases outside the gene matches. The CDR3 is 19 amino acids. This CDR3 reads CASSPEPGQGASGSEKLFF. Written as DNA, the CDR3 is TGTGCCAGCTCACCGGAACCGGGACAGGGCGCCTCTGGGAGTGAAAAACTGTTTTTT.

V usage is TRBV20-1 and J usage is TRBJ2-1; D uncertain. Trimming pared 1 base from V and 2 bases from J, leaving 0 bases between. Germline V lookup: CDR1 DFQATT, CDR2 SNEGSKA (reference sequence). This CDR3 contains 11 residues. CDR3 sequence: CSARAYNEQFF. The DNA for the CDR3 is TGCAGTGCTAGAGCCTACAATGAGCAGTTCTTC.

V is TRBV28 and J is TRBJ1-5; weak D call: TRBD1 (5 bases). The CDR3 runs to 13 residues. V shed 6 bases and J shed 4 bases, with 10 bases lying between them. The germline V gene has CDR1 MDHEN and CDR2 SYDVKM. The CDR3 sequence: CASRTAGNQPQHF. The CDR3 bases are TGTGCCAGCAGAACAGCAGGGAATCAGCCCCAGCATTTT.

The chain combines TRBV7-2 with TRBJ2-5; maybe TRBD1 (6 bases). Per germline, CDR1 SGHTA and CDR2 FQGNSA. Trimming removed 4 bases from V and 1 base from J, with 16 bases in between. CDR3 length equals 16 residues. CDR3 DNA sequence: TGTGCCAGCAGCTGGGCCCCTGGGGGCGGCCAAGAGACCCAGTACTTC. Its translation: CASSWAPGGGQETQYF.

This clone was observed a single time. The chain links TRBV25-1 to TRBJ2-1; no definite D call. The germline gives CDR1 MGHDK, CDR2 SYGVNS. The CDR3 has 11 amino acids. The germline V and J ends were trimmed by 3 bases and 7 bases, with 4 bases remaining between them. CDR3 protein: CASSDLNEQFF. For the CDR3, the DNA is TGTGCCAGCAGTGACCTGAATGAGCAGTTCTTC.

The chain employs TRBV4-2 and TRBJ2-7; tentatively, D is TRBD1 or TRBD2 (5 bases each). V gave up 0 bases and J gave up 2 bases, with 11 bases separating them. CDR1 is LGHNA and CDR2 is YNFKEQ in the germline V gene. The CDR3 is 15 amino acids. CDR3 sequence (DNA): TGTGCCAGCAGCCAAGATTTCGGGGACCCCTACGAGCAGTACTTC. As protein: CASSQDFGDPYEQYF.

This clone was recorded only once. The CDR3 reads CASSIRTGGTEAFF. CDR3 in DNA: TGTGCCAGCAGCATCCGGACAGGGGGCACTGAAGCTTTCTTT. This chain joins TRBV13 and TRBJ1-1, with 10 bases fitting TRBD1. V shed 5 bases, J shed 4 bases, and the junction held 4 bases outside the gene matches. This CDR3 is 14 amino acids long. Looked up from germline, CDR1 is PRHDT and CDR2 is FYEKMQ (reference sequence).

The J gene is TRBJ2-2, the V gene TRBV6-5; the D gene is possibly TRBD2 (6 bases). There are 14 residues in the CDR3. Germline V gene data show CDR1 as MNHEY and CDR2 as SVGAGI. V was clipped by 2 bases and J by 4 bases, with 8 bases between them. The CDR3 sequence is CASSYPGGTGELFF. The CDR3, as DNA: TGTGCCAGCAGTTACCCCGGGGGCACCGGGGAGCTGTTTTTT.

This clone was seen a handful of times. The V gene is TRBV3-1 (or the pseudogene TRBV3-2), the J gene TRBJ2-3; 8 bases fit TRBD2. Per germline, CDR1 LGHDT and CDR2 YNNKEL (reference sequence). The CDR3 has 16 residues. The J segment lost 2 bases and the V segment lost 2 bases, leaving 6 bases of the junction unmatched. As DNA, the CDR3 is TGTGCCAGCAGCCAATTGGGCGGGGGGAACACAGATACGCAGTATTTT. Protein sequence: CASSQLGGGNTDTQYF.

The chain joins TRBV7-3 to TRBJ2-3; no clear D. Trimming stripped 2 bases from V and 6 bases from J, with 6 bases between. Germline values: CDR1 SGHTA, CDR2 FQGTGA. This CDR3 is built from 12 residues. The CDR3 reads CASSLLGDTQYF. The CDR3 DNA follows: TGTGCCAGCAGCTTATTGGGGGATACGCAGTATTTT.

The chain recombines TRBV5-6 with TRBJ2-7; D not resolved. Trimming stripped 0 bases from V and 5 bases from J, with 6 bases between. CDR3 length equals 12 residues. In germline, CDR1 is SGHDT, CDR2 YYEEEE. The CDR3 region has the DNA TGTGCCAGCAGCTTGGGAGTAAACGAGCAGTACGTC. Protein product: CASSLGVNEQYV.

This chain links TRBV5-1 with TRBJ1-3; D not resolved. The germline CDR1 and CDR2 sequences are SGHRS and YFSETQ. The CDR3 spans 16 residues. Trimming took off 2 bases at V and 2 bases at J, with 14 bases between the two ends. CDR3 coding DNA: TGCGCCAGCAGCTTAAAGGTACGGGATACTGGAAACACCATATATTTT. It specifies CASSLKVRDTGNTIYF.